The clone carrying this T cell receptor (beta chain) was counted a few times. The antigen is unknown. TCRdb's copy holds only in-frame clones and misses some; the assay was immunoSEQ multiplex PCR. The sample shows tens of thousands of clones, 85% to 90% of them seen only once. With V trimmed by 1 base and J by 5 bases, 0 bases remained unmatched. CDR1 is SEHNR and CDR2 is FQNEAQ in the germline V gene (reference sequence). The CDR3 length is 14 residues. This specimen comes from a study of a mutant IDH1 vaccine in newly diagnosed glioma. General observations from the study: There were vaccine-induced immune responses in just over 90% of the patients.

Time point defined: week 23, last vaccination. One vaccine dose held 300 ug of mutant IDH1 20-mer peptide and came with topical imiquimod. New WHO grade 3 or 4 IDH1-mutant, ATRX-lost astrocytomas were present in all donors. The rearrangement uses TRBV7-9 and TRBJ2-1; the match to TRBD2 covers 9 bases. This sequence originates from a woman between 50 and 59 years old with glioma. Sample: PBMCs, taken from a glioma patient whose treatment included an IDH1 peptide vaccine. CDR3 loop: CASSLGGRDNEQFF. The CDR3 DNA follows: TGTGCCAGCAGCTTAGGCGGGAGGGACAATGAGCAGTTCTTC.